This T cell receptor beta chain was obtained from a study of patients and donors after allogeneic stem cell transplantation. One entry per CDR3 protein results from TCRdb running MiXCR on the RT-PCR reads. The repertoire includes some 960,000 distinct CDR3 sequences, about a sixth of them detected once, and 6% sits in the top ten. Germline V CDR1 and CDR2: GTSNPN, SVGIG (reference sequence). The V end was cut by 4 bases, the J end by 3 bases, with 13 bases between. The CDR3 is 13 residues long. The sequence was collected from a human donor who was either an allogeneic HSCT recipient or a stem cell or donor lymphocyte infusion donor (not recorded which). It is not recorded whose cells these are; they may come from a transplant donor. The chain has TRBV30 and TRBJ2-7; D is possibly TRBD1 or TRBD2 (5 bases each). Specimen: blood, either unsorted or a sorted T cell fraction (not recorded which). CDR3 loop: CAWNYGTDYEQYF. CDR3 coding DNA: TGTGCCTGGAATTATGGGACGGACTACGAGCAGTACTTC.